The next 5 T cell receptor beta chains were all read from a single sample in a study of OX40 agonist ivuxolimab in advanced cancers. The protocol was immunoSEQ multiplex PCR, while the TCRdb copy is restricted to in-frame clones and leaves out a portion. This table has tens of thousands of clones, 75% to 90% appearing once. The source material was CD4+ or CD8+ T cells sorted from blood, sampled in a trial of the OX40 agonist ivuxolimab. Receptors were obtained from an adult with an advanced solid tumor such as melanoma, head and neck, liver or kidney cancer.

This chain connects TRBV7-9 to TRBJ1-1; D is ambiguous. The germline V and J ends were trimmed by 7 bases and 0 bases, with 18 bases remaining between them. Germline loops: CDR1 SEHNR, CDR2 FQNEAQ (reference sequence). The CDR3 sequence is 16 residues long. Written as DNA, the CDR3 is TGTGCCAGCATAAGTAGCATCGAACTAATGAACACTGAAGCTTTCTTT. Translating it yields CASISSIELMNTEAFF.

The chain uses TRBV6-5 and TRBJ1-3; D is unclear. The germline V gene has CDR1 MNHEY and CDR2 SVGAGI. V was shortened by 3 bases and J by 0 bases, with 6 bases between the two germline ends. There are 14 residues in the CDR3. Written as DNA, the CDR3 is TGTGCCAGCAGTTATGGTTACTCTGGAAACACCATATATTTT. This gives the protein CASSYGYSGNTIYF.

The CDR3 DNA is TGTGCCAGCAGCTTAGGGTTTAGCGTTGCCCAAGAGACCCAGTACTTC. It is translated as CASSLGFSVAQETQYF. V is TRBV7-2 and J is TRBJ2-5, with D tentatively TRBD2 (5 bases). V shed 1 base and J shed 1 base, with 13 bases lying between them. The germline CDR1 and CDR2 sequences are SGHTA and FQGNSA. The CDR3 runs to 16 residues.

The J gene is TRBJ1-1, the V gene TRBV7-8; D remains ambiguous. V lost 5 bases and J lost 1, with 8 bases in between. This CDR3 is 13 amino acids long. Looked up from germline, CDR1 is SGHVS and CDR2 is FQNEAQ. The chain's CDR3 is CASSLHQNTEAFF. The DNA for the CDR3 is TGTGCCAGCAGCCTACACCAGAACACTGAAGCTTTCTTT.

The chain has TRBV28 and TRBJ1-5; D not resolved. CDR1 MDHEN and CDR2 SYDVKM come from the germline V gene. V was pared by 5 bases and J by 4 bases, with 15 bases between. CDR3 length: 15 amino acids. This chain's CDR3 is CASSPPGPSNQPQHF. DNA of the CDR3: TGTGCCAGCAGTCCCCCAGGACCCTCGAATCAGCCCCAGCATTTT. The full variable domain, rest sourced from reference TRBV28 and TRBJ1-5, is DVKVTQSSRYLVKRTGEKVFLECVQDMDHENMFWYRQDPGLGLRLIYFSYDVKMKEKGDIPEGYSVSREKKERFSLILESASTNQTSMYLCASSPPGPSNQPQHFGDGTRLSIL.